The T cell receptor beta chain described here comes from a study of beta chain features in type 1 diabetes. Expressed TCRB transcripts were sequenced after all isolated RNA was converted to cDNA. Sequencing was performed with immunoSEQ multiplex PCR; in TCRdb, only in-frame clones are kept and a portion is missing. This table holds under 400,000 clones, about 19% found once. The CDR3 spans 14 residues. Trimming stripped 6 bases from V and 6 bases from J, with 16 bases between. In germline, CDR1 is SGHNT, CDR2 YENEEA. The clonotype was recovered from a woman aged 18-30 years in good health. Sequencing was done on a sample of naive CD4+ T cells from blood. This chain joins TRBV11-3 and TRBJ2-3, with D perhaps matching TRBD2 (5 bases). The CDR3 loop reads CASSHSGLADTQYF. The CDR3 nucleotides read TGTGCCAGCAGTCACTCCGGACTGGCGGATACGCAGTATTTT.